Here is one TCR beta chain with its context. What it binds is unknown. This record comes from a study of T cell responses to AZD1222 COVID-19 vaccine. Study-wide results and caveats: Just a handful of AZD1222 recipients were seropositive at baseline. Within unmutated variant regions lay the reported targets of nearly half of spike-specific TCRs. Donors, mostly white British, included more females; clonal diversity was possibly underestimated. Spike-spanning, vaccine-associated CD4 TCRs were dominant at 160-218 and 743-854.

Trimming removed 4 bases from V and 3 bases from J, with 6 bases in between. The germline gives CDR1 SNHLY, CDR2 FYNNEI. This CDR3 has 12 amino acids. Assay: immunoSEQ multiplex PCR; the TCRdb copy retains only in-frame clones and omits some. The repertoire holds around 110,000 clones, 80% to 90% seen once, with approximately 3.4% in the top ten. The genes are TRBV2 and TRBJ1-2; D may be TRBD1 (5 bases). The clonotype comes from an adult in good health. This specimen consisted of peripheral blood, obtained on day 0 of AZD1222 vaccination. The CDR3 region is CASSGGDYGYTF. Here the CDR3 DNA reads TGTGCCAGCAGTGGGGGGGACTATGGCTACACCTTC.